The 15 T cell receptor beta chains reported below all come from one sample, sequenced in a study of blood T cell repertoires in COVID-19. Sequencing used immunoSEQ multiplex PCR; TCRdb keeps in-frame clones, though not all of them. Counted here are roughly 140,000 clones, 81% occurring once; the ten biggest clones make up 7% to 10%. The sequenced sample was peripheral blood. Every receptor here comes from a human donor in a cohort sampled during active COVID-19.

Concerning this clone: An end of the junction does not agree with germline; a read error may underlie this. The chain is built from TRBV7-3 and TRBJ2-5, with D possibly TRBD1 on 8 matching bases. The CDR3 is 14 residues long. Germline V gene sequence: CDR1 SGHTA, CDR2 FQGTGA. The DNA of the CDR3 is TGTGCCAGCAGCCTAACAGGGGGGGTAGAGACCCAGTACTTC. It encodes CASSLTGGVETQYF.

To note about this clone: The junction departs from germline at one end; a sequencing error may be responsible. Other DNA sequences in the same sample also yield this CDR3. This chain links TRBV5-1 with TRBJ1-3, with D possibly being TRBD1 (6 bases). CDR3 length: 16 amino acids. The germline CDR1 and CDR2 sequences are SGHRS and YFSETQ. CDR3 sequence: CASSLEQQGSGNTIYF. DNA for the CDR3: TGTGCCAGCAGCTTGGAACAACAGGGTAGTGGAAACACCATATATTTT.

The V and J genes are TRBV28 and TRBJ1-1; D is perhaps TRBD1 (5 bases). The V gene lost 3 bases and the J gene lost 2 bases, with 13 bases spanning the gap. CDR3 length: 15 residues. Germline V gives CDR1 MDHEN, CDR2 SYDVKM. The CDR3 protein is CASSFWGRKNTEAFF. The DNA for the CDR3 is TGTGCCAGCAGTTTCTGGGGCAGGAAAAACACTGAAGCTTTCTTT. Using reference TRBV28 and TRBJ1-1 for the parts outside the CDR3, the full variable domain is DVKVTQSSRYLVKRTGEKVFLECVQDMDHENMFWYRQDPGLGLRLIYFSYDVKMKEKGDIPEGYSVSREKKERFSLILESASTNQTSMYLCASSFWGRKNTEAFFGQGTRLTVV.

The chain links TRBV6-6 to TRBJ2-2; unclear D gene. V shed 7 bases and J shed 5 bases, with 11 bases lying between them. The CDR3 consists of 13 residues. The germline CDR1 and CDR2 sequences are MNHNY and SVGAGI (reference sequence). The chain's CDR3 is CASTLIGTGELFF. CDR3 sequence (DNA): TGTGCCAGCACCTTAATCGGGACCGGGGAGCTGTTTTTT.

The V call is TRBV9, the J call TRBJ1-6; D is possibly TRBD1 (6 bases). Deletions cut 0 bases from V and 14 bases from J, with 12 bases between. Germline V gives CDR1 SGDLS, CDR2 YYNGEE. This CDR3 is built from 13 residues. CDR3 in amino acids: CASSVVAGQALHF. The CDR3 nucleotides read TGTGCCAGCAGCGTAGTAGCGGGACAAGCCCTCCACTTT. The complete variable domain, with remaining parts taken from reference TRBV9 and TRBJ1-6, reads DSGVTQTPKHLITATGQRVTLRCSPRSGDLSVYWYQQSLDQGLQFLIQYYNGEERAKGNILERFSAQQFPDLHSELNLSSLELGDSALYFCASSVVAGQALHFGNGTRLTVT.

This clone was seen just once. The chain carries TRBV21-1 and TRBJ1-1. TRBV21-1 is reported as a pseudogene. This CDR3 is 13 amino acids long. The CDR3 sequence is CASRSSDATEAFF. CDR3 sequence (DNA): TGTGCCAGCAGGTCTAGCGATGCCACTGAAGCTTTCTTT.

The rearrangement links TRBV5-8 to TRBJ2-5; 9 bases fit TRBD1. The CDR3 covers 14 residues. J was trimmed by 5 bases and V by 4 bases; bases with no gene match: 6. The germline gives CDR1 SGHTS, CDR2 YDEGEE. CDR3 loop: CASSGGQGWETQYF. DNA of the CDR3: TGTGCCAGCAGCGGGGGACAGGGCTGGGAGACCCAGTACTTC.

This clone was observed a single time. J is TRBJ2-7 and V is TRBV7-7; 9 bases line up with TRBD2. The CDR3 sequence is 15 residues long. Germline-derived CDR1 and CDR2 are SSHAT and FNYEAQ (reference sequence). The ends lost 2 bases at V and 3 bases at J; junction bases unmatched: 5. The CDR3 loop reads CASSLRAGGNYEQYF. The CDR3 region has the DNA TGTGCCAGCAGCTTAAGGGCGGGAGGGAACTACGAGCAGTACTTC.

The CDR3 here is CASSQEFLLGQGDANEKLFF. For the CDR3, the DNA is TGTGCCAGCAGCCAAGAGTTCCTCCTGGGACAGGGGGATGCTAATGAAAAACTGTTTTTT. The chain uses TRBV3-1 (or the pseudogene TRBV3-2) and TRBJ1-4; 11 positions agree with TRBD1. V was clipped by 0 bases and J by 3 bases; unmatched bases: 12. The CDR3 length is 20 residues. Germline CDR1 is LGHDT and CDR2 is YNNKEL (reference sequence).

This clone was detected only once. The V and J genes are TRBV3-1 (or the pseudogene TRBV3-2) and TRBJ2-1, with 7 bases fitting TRBD2. Trimming removed 4 bases from V and 1 base from J; junction bases left unmatched: 7. The germline CDR1 and CDR2 sequences are LGHDT and YNNKEL (reference sequence). The CDR3 is made up of 16 amino acids. This CDR3 reads CASSPNQRGSYNEQFF. CDR3 bases: TGTGCCAGCAGCCCTAACCAGCGGGGATCCTACAATGAGCAGTTCTTC.

The chain carries TRBV27 and TRBJ2-7, with D perhaps TRBD1 (6 bases). The V end lost 6 bases, the J end lost 2 bases, and 14 bases lay between the germline ends. The CDR3 consists of 14 residues. Germline V gives CDR1 MNHEY, CDR2 SMNVEV (reference sequence). The CDR3 sequence is CASSLQGIPYEQYF. As DNA, the CDR3 is TGTGCCAGCAGCCTACAGGGAATCCCCTACGAGCAGTACTTC.

The V gene is TRBV6-6, the J gene TRBJ2-7; TRBD1 is a possible D gene (6 bases). Germline lookup yields CDR1 MNHNY and CDR2 SVGAGI (reference sequence). This CDR3 has 13 residues. V was pared by 3 bases and J by 4 bases, with 10 bases between. CDR3 in DNA: TGTGCCAGCAGTTATGGCAGGGGTTACGAGCAGTACTTC. As protein: CASSYGRGYEQYF.

This rearrangement joins TRBV11-2 to TRBJ2-4; D is ambiguous. V lost 0 bases and J 0 bases, leaving 18 bases between the germline ends. This CDR3 contains 19 residues. In germline, CDR1 is SGHAT, CDR2 FQNNGV. Written as DNA, the CDR3 is TGTGCCAGCAGCTTAGACCGAACACACATCTCCCTAGCCAAAAACATTCAGTACTTC. Its translation is CASSLDRTHISLAKNIQYF.

This clone was seen once. The chain recombines TRBV27 with TRBJ2-6; tentative D call: TRBD1 (5 bases). V was shortened by 2 bases and J by 4 bases, with 18 bases between the two germline ends. The CDR3 loop spans 18 amino acids. Germline V gene data show CDR1 as MNHEY and CDR2 as SMNVEV (reference sequence). CDR3 in DNA: TGTGCCAGCAGTTTAGTAGGGGCAGCCTCCTTGGGGGCCAACGTCCTGACTTTC. Translating gives CASSLVGAASLGANVLTF.

This chain links TRBV4-2 with TRBJ2-1; TRBD1 aligns across 9 bases. The CDR3 contains 17 residues. Trimming took 0 bases from V and 6 from J; bases not matched to a gene: 9. The germline V gene encodes CDR1 LGHNA and CDR2 YNFKEQ. DNA for the CDR3: TGTGCCAGCAGCCAAGATTGGGCGGGACAGGGAGTCAATGAGCAGTTCTTC. Its translation is CASSQDWAGQGVNEQFF.